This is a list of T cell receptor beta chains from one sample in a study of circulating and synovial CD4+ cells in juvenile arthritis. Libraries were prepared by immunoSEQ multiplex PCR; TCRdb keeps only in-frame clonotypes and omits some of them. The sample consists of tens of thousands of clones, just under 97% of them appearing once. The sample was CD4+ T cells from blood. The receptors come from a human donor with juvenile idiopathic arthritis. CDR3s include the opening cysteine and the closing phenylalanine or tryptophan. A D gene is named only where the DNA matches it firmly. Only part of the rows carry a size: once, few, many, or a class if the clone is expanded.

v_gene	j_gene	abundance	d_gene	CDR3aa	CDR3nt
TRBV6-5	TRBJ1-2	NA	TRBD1	CASRRGREHYGYTF	TGTGCCAGTCGCAGGGGGCGCGAACACTATGGCTACACCTTC
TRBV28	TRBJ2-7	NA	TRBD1	CASSVSGTGGDEQYF	TGTGCCAGCAGTGTATCCGGGACAGGGGGCGACGAGCAGTACTTC
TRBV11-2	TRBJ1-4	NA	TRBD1	CASSRGQAGEKLFF	TGTGCCAGCAGCCGAGGACAGGCTGGTGAAAAACTGTTTTTT
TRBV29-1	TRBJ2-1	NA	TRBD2	CSVEKASGRDEQFF	TGCAGCGTTGAGAAGGCTAGCGGGAGAGATGAGCAGTTCTTC
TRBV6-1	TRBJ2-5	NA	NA	CASSESETQYF	TGTGCCAGCAGTGAATCGGAGACCCAGTACTTC
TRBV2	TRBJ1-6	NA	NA	CASTQQGENSPLHF	TGTGCCAGCACGCAACAGGGTGAGAATTCACCCCTCCACTTT
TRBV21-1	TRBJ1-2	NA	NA	CASSNLEPFGNGYTF	TGTGCCAGCAGCAACCTGGAACCGTTCGGGAATGGCTACACCTTC
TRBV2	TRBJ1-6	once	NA	CASSEAWRRRKNSPLHF	TGTGCCAGCAGTGAAGCGTGGAGGAGGAGGAAGAATTCACCCCTCCACTTT
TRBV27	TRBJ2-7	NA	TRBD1	CASSPKGQGYEQYF	TGTGCCAGCAGTCCTAAGGGACAGGGCTACGAGCAGTACTTC
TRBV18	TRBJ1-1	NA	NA	CASSLGGKNTEAFF	TGTGCCAGCTCACTGGGAGGGAAGAACACTGAAGCTTTCTTT
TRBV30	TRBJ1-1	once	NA	CAWSEAGGIHGKAFF	TGTGCCTGGAGTGAGGCGGGGGGGATACACGGGAAAGCTTTCTTT
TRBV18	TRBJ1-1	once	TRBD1	CASSPPKTGVAFF	TGTGCCAGCTCACCACCGAAGACAGGGGTAGCTTTCTTT
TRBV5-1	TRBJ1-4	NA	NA	CASSSLRANEKLFF	TGCGCCAGCAGCTCTCTCAGGGCCAATGAAAAACTGTTTTTT
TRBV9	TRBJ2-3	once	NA	CASSVDGTGATDTQYF	TGTGCCAGCAGCGTAGACGGGACTGGCGCGACAGATACGCAGTATTTT
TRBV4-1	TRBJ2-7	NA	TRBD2	CASSQVPSGKTYEQYF	TGCGCCAGCAGCCAAGTTCCTAGCGGGAAGACCTACGAGCAGTACTTC
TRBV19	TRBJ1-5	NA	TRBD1	CASSKRGTGDQPQHF	TGTGCCAGTAGTAAACGGGGGACAGGGGATCAGCCCCAGCATTTT
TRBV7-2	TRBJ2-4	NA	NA	CASSLVAGENIQYF	TGTGCCAGCAGCTTAGTAGCCGGAGAAAACATTCAGTACTTC
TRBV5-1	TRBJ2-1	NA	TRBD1	CASSLASDRGNEQFF	TGCGCCAGCAGCTTGGCGTCGGACAGGGGGAATGAGCAGTTCTTC
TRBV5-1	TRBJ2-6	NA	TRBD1	CASSLRDRAGANVLTF	TGCGCCAGCAGCCTCCGGGACAGGGCTGGGGCCAACGTCCTGACTTTC
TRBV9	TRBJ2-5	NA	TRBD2	CVSSVGAGGAGETQYF	TGTGTCAGCAGCGTAGGGGCGGGGGGCGCGGGAGAGACCCAGTACTTC
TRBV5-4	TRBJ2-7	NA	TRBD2	CASSLGRGVSYEQYF	TGTGCCAGCAGCTTGGGGCGGGGGGTCTCCTACGAGCAGTACTTC